The entry that follows covers one T cell receptor (beta chain) sequence. The data stem from a study of T cells after yellow fever vaccination. 5'RACE template switching added a universal primer site and UMIs to TCR cDNA. Each CDR3 protein is one row after TCRdb ran MiXCR on the 5' RACE reads. This sample yields roughly 260,000 distinct CDR3 sequences, of which over 10% are seen a single time; about 0.54% belongs to the top ten. The CDR3 is 15 residues long. Trimming removed 6 bases at V and 5 bases at J, with 22 bases between. Germline assignment: CDR1 DFQATT and CDR2 SNEGSKA (reference sequence). The sequencing here drew on CD4+ T cells sorted from PBMCs, taken 45 days after the yellow fever booster vaccination. The TCR originated in a man aged 25 to 45 who received the YFV17D yellow fever vaccine. The gene calls are TRBV20-1 and TRBJ1-2; tentative D call: TRBD1 (6 bases). The CDR3 nucleotides are TGCAGTGCCAACAACCTCCCACAGGGTTGGTATGGCTACACCTTC. Encoded protein: CSANNLPQGWYGYTF.